This T cell receptor (beta chain) was retrieved from a study of T cell responses to AZD1222 COVID-19 vaccine. Study-wide results and caveats: There were vaccine-associated CD4 TCRs across spike, dominant at 160-218 and 743-854. Possibly, clonal diversity was underestimated; donors were largely white British and included more females.

CDR1 MGHRA and CDR2 YSYEKL come from the germline V gene. V lost 2 bases and J lost 4, with 16 bases in between. The CDR3 has 16 residues. Regarding this clone: Its antigen is unidentified.

Here immunoSEQ multiplex PCR was the method, and the copy in TCRdb shows in-frame clones only, minus some. The repertoire holds 150,000 to 200,000 clones, 80% to 95% seen once, with over 1.5% in the top ten. The chain has TRBV4-1 and TRBJ2-3; tentative D call: TRBD2 (6 bases). The material was peripheral blood, obtained on day 0 of AZD1222 vaccination. This TCR came from an adult in good health. The CDR3 here is CASSQQASRRADTQYF. The CDR3 DNA is TGCGCCAGCAGCCAACAGGCTAGCCGGAGGGCAGATACGCAGTATTTT.